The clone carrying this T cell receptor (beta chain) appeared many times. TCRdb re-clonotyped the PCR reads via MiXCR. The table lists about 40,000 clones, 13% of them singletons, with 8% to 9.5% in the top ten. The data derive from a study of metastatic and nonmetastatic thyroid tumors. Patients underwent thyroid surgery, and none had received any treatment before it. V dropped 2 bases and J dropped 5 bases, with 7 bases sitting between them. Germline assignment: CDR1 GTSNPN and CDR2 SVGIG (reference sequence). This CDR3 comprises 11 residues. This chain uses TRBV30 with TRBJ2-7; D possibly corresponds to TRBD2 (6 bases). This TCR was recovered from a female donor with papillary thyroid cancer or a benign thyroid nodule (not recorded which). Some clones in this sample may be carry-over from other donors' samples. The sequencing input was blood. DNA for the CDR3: TGTGCCTGGAGTAGGAGGGACGAGCAGTACTTC. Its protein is CAWSRRDEQYF.